These T cell receptor beta chains were read from a single sample in a study of Ad26.COV2.S vaccination and SARS-CoV-2 variants. Generated by immunoSEQ multiplex PCR, the TCRdb table keeps only in-frame clones and is missing some. This sample has hundreds of thousands of clones, with roughly 91% found just once. The sample was peripheral blood, taken in a trial of Ad26.COV2.S vaccine versus placebo. These receptors were taken from a person between 18 and 60 years old who received the Ad26.COV2.S COVID-19 vaccine or a placebo. Each CDR3 is given with its conserved first and last residue.

V gene: TRBV9
J gene: TRBJ1-5
CDR3 protein: CASSVSDRVNQPQHF

V gene: TRBV3-1/TRBV3-2
J gene: TRBJ1-2
CDR3 protein: CASSQARQYGYTF

V gene: TRBV25-1
J gene: TRBJ2-7
CDR3 protein: CASRETSGYEQYF

V gene: TRBV18
J gene: TRBJ1-1
CDR3 protein: CASSLTQGPEAFF

V gene: TRBV30
J gene: TRBJ1-2
CDR3 protein: CAWSVGGRYTF

V gene: TRBV3-1/TRBV3-2
J gene: TRBJ2-7
CDR3 protein: CASSQDLFASYEQYF

V gene: TRBV7-9
J gene: TRBJ1-2
CDR3 protein: CASSPLPGRAEIAQEGYTF

V gene: TRBV7-2
J gene: TRBJ1-2
CDR3 protein: CASSLRGGQGLGYTF

V gene: TRBV7-6
J gene: TRBJ1-5
CDR3 protein: CASSLNRGGNQPQHF

V gene: TRBV28
J gene: TRBJ1-5
CDR3 protein: CASSLEYGPQHF

V gene: TRBV6-5
J gene: TRBJ1-1
CDR3 protein: CASYGTGTGTEAFF

V gene: TRBV18
J gene: TRBJ2-7
CDR3 protein: CASFTDSYEQYF

V gene: TRBV10-3
J gene: TRBJ2-3
CDR3 protein: CAITPGGPLGTQYF

V gene: TRBV12-3/TRBV12-4
J gene: TRBJ2-5
CDR3 protein: CASSFVDQETQYF

V gene: TRBV13
J gene: TRBJ2-2
CDR3 protein: CASSLGGPGELFF

V gene: TRBV20-1
J gene: TRBJ2-3
CDR3 protein: CSASPSGAVVDTQYF

V gene: TRBV10-1
J gene: TRBJ1-2
CDR3 protein: CASKYKSGTQLYGYTF

V gene: TRBV6-5
J gene: TRBJ2-7
CDR3 protein: CASSHPNYEQYF

V gene: TRBV3-1/TRBV3-2
J gene: TRBJ2-7
CDR3 protein: CASSRRGGGIYEQYF

V gene: TRBV4-2
J gene: TRBJ2-1
CDR3 protein: CASSQNFRQFF

V gene: TRBV6-2/TRBV6-3
J gene: TRBJ2-7
CDR3 protein: CASSYPTHGPSYEQYF

V gene: TRBV6-5
J gene: TRBJ2-2
CDR3 protein: CASYRGLGELFF

V gene: TRBV6-4
J gene: TRBJ2-2
CDR3 protein: CASSDSGQNTGELFF

V gene: TRBV6-5
J gene: TRBJ1-3
CDR3 protein: CASNEGLSDTIYF

V gene: TRBV6-2/TRBV6-3
J gene: TRBJ2-5
CDR3 protein: CASSPSAVQETQYF

V gene: TRBV10-3
J gene: TRBJ2-5
CDR3 protein: CAISGPGTGEETQYF

V gene: TRBV2
J gene: TRBJ1-5
CDR3 protein: CASNQDTDSNQPQHF

V gene: TRBV3-1/TRBV3-2
J gene: TRBJ1-2
CDR3 protein: CASSQDTLHYGYTF

V gene: TRBV20-1
J gene: TRBJ2-6
CDR3 protein: CSASGGSGANVLTF

V gene: TRBV5-1
J gene: TRBJ1-1
CDR3 protein: CASSLGSGQGNTEAFF

V gene: TRBV5-1
J gene: TRBJ2-7
CDR3 protein: CASSLWEGEQYF

V gene: TRBV9
J gene: TRBJ2-3
CDR3 protein: CASSESVLSSGGVRGTQYF

V gene: TRBV3-1/TRBV3-2
J gene: TRBJ1-6
CDR3 protein: CASSQAGYNSPLHF

V gene: TRBV5-1
J gene: TRBJ1-1
CDR3 protein: CASRAGATEAFF

V gene: TRBV19
J gene: TRBJ2-1
CDR3 protein: CASSPTGGDYNEQFF

V gene: TRBV10-2
J gene: TRBJ2-7
CDR3 protein: CASSEGGYEQYF